This T cell receptor beta chain originates from a study of blood T cell repertoires in COVID-19. CDR3 length: 16 residues. Here immunoSEQ multiplex PCR was the method, and the copy in TCRdb shows in-frame clones only, minus some. Among some 150,000 clones listed, over 75% were seen once. Sequencing used peripheral blood. The chain couples TRBV21-1 to TRBJ2-7; TRBD2, the D gene given by the table, was not confirmed from the DNA. TRBV21-1 is recorded as a pseudogene. The sequence came from a human donor in a cohort sampled during active COVID-19. The CDR3 nucleotides are TGTGCCAGCAGCAAAGGGCCCGGGGAGCCCCTCGCCGAGCAGTACGTC. Protein sequence: CASSKGPGEPLAEQYV.